This TCR beta chain was obtained from a study of Ad26.COV2.S vaccination and SARS-CoV-2 variants. On the study more broadly: The vaccine Ad26.COV2.S was put into the muscle once, or twice with 56 days between. General study results and limits: Vaccinees and placebo recipients showed similar non-spike TCR breadth. Total T cell responses may have been underestimated by the TCR breadth and depth analyses.

This clone occurred once. Its antigen remains unidentified. Per the germline V gene, CDR1 is LNHDA and CDR2 is SQIVND (reference sequence). The CDR3 has 13 amino acids. Trimming removed 8 bases from V and 7 bases from J; junction bases left unmatched: 8. Treatment here: 15 to 20 received Ad26.COV2.S at low or high dose, single or two shots; 5 received placebo; per-sample allocation not given. Following the first vaccine or placebo injection, samples were taken on day 63. The data were produced by immunoSEQ multiplex PCR, yet TCRdb's version contains in-frame clones alone and is incomplete. The sample lists around 420,000 clones, 88% occurring once.

The source was peripheral blood, collected in a trial of Ad26.COV2.S vaccine versus placebo. This receptor was obtained from a person between 18 and 59 years old who received the Ad26.COV2.S COVID-19 vaccine or a placebo. The V and J genes are TRBV19 and TRBJ1-2, with 9 bases matching TRBD1. The CDR3 here is CASLPGQGRGYTF. The DNA of the CDR3 is TGTGCCAGTTTACCGGGACAGGGCCGTGGCTACACCTTC.